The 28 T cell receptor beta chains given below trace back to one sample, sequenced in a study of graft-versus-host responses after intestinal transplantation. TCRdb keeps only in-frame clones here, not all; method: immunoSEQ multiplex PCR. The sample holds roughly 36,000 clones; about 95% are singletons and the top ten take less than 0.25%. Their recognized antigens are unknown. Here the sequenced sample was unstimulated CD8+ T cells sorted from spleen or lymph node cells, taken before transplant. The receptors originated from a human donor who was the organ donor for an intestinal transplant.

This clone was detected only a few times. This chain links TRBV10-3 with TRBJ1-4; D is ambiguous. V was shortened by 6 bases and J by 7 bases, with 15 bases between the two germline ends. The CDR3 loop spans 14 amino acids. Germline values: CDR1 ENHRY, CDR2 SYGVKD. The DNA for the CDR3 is TGTGCCATCAGCGACTACACACGAGGTGAAAAACTGTTTTTT. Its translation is CAISDYTRGEKLFF.

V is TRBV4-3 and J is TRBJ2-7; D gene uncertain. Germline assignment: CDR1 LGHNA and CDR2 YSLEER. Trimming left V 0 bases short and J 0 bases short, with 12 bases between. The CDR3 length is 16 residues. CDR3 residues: CASSQDYPGSSYEQYF. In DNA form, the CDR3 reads TGCGCCAGCAGCCAAGACTATCCAGGTTCCTCCTACGAGCAGTACTTC.

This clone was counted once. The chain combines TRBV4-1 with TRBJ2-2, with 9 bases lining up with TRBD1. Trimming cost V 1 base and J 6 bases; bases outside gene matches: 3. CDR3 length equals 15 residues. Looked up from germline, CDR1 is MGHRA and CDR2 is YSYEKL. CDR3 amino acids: CASSQGTGEAGELFF. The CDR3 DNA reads TGCGCCAGCAGCCAAGGGACAGGGGAGGCCGGGGAGCTGTTTTTT.

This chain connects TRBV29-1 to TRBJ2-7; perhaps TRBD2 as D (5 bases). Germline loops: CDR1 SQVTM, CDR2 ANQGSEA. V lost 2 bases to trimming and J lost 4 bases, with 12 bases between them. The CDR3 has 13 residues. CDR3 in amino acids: CSVESSSGYEQYF. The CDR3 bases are TGCAGCGTTGAAAGCAGCTCGGGGTACGAGCAGTACTTC.

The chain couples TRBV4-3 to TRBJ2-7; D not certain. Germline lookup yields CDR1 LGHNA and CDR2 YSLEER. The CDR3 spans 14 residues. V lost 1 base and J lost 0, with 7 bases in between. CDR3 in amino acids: CASSQGVNSYEQYF. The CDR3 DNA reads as TGCGCCAGCAGCCAAGGTGTCAACTCCTACGAGCAGTACTTC.

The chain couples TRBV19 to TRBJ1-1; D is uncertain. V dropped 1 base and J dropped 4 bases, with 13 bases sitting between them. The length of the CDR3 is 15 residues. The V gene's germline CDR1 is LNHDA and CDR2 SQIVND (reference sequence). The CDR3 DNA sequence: TGTGCCAGTAGTATAGCGTCGGTTCGTGGCACTGAAGCTTTCTTT. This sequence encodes CASSIASVRGTEAFF. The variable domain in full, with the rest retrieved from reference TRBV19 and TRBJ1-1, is DGGITQSPKYLFRKEGQNVTLSCEQNLNHDAMYWYRQDPGQGLRLIYYSQIVNDFQKGDIAEGYSVSREKKESFPLTVTSAQKNPTAFYLCASSIASVRGTEAFFGQGTRLTVV.

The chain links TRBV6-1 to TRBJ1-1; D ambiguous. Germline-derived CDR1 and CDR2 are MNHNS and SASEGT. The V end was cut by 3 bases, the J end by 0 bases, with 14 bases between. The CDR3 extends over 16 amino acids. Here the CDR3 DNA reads TGTGCCAGCAGTGATGGTTTCGGGCAGATGAACACTGAAGCTTTCTTT. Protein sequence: CASSDGFGQMNTEAFF.

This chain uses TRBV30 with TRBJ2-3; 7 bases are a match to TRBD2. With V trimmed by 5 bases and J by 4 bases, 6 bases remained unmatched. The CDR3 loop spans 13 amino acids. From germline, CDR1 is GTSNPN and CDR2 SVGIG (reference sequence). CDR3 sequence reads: CAWGGGFADTQYF. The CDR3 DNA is TGTGCCTGGGGCGGGGGTTTCGCAGATACGCAGTATTTT. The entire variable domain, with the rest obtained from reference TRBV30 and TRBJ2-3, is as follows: SQTIHQWPATLVQPVGSPLSLECTVEGTSNPNLYWYRQAAGRGLQLLFYSVGIGQISSEVPQNLSASRPQDRQFILSSKKLLLSDSGFYLCAWGGGFADTQYFGPGTRLTVL.

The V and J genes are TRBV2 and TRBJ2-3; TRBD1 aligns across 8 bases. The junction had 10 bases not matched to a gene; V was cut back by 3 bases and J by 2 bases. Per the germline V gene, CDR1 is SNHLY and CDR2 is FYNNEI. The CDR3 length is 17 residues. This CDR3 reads CASSDPRDRRFTDTQYF. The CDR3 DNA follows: TGTGCCAGCAGTGACCCCCGGGACAGGAGGTTCACAGATACGCAGTATTTT.

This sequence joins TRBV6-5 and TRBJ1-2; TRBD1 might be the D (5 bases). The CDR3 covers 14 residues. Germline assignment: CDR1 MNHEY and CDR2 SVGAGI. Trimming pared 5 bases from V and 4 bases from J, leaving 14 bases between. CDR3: CASSNPGTFYGYTF. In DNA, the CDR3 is TGTGCCAGCAGTAATCCCGGGACCTTCTATGGCTACACCTTC.

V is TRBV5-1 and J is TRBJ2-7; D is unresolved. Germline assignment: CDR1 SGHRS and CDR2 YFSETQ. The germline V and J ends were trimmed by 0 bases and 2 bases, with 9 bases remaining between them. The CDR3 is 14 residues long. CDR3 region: CASSLDRGTYEQYF. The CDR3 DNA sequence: TGCGCCAGCAGCTTGGACAGAGGAACCTACGAGCAGTACTTC. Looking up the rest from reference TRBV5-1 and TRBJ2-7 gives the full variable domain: KAGVTQTPRYLIKTRGQQVTLSCSPISGHRSVSWYQQTPGQGLQFLFEYFSETQRNKGNFPGRFSGRQFSNSRSEMNVSTLELGDSALYLCASSLDRGTYEQYFGPGTRLTVT.

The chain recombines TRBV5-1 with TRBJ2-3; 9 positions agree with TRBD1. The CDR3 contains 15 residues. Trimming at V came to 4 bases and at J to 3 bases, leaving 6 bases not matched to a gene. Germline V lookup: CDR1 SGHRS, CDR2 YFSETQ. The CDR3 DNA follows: TGCGCCAGCAGCGCCGGGACAGGGTCTACAGATACGCAGTATTTT. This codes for CASSAGTGSTDTQYF.

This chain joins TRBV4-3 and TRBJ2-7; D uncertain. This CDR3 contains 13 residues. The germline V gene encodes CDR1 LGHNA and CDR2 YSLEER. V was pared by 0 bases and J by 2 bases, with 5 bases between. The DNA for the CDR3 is TGCGCCAGCAGCCAAGACGCAGCCTACGAGCAGTACTTC. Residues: CASSQDAAYEQYF.

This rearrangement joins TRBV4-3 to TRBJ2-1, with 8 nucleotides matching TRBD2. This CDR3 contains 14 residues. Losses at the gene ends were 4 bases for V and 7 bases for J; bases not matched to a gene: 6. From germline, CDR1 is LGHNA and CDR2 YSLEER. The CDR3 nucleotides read TGCGCCAGCAGCCCGGGACTAGAAGATAATGAGCAGTTCTTC. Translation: CASSPGLEDNEQFF.

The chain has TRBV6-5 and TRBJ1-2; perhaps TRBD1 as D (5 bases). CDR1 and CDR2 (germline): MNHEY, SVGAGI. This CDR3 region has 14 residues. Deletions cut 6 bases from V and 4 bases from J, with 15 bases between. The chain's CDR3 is CASRYQGWGYGYTF. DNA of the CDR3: TGTGCCAGCAGATACCAGGGATGGGGCTATGGCTACACCTTC.

CDR3 coding DNA: TGTGCCAGCAGTCGGGGGGACACCATATATTTT. It yields the protein CASSRGDTIYF. The chain employs TRBV9 and TRBJ1-3, with a possible D match to TRBD1 (5 bases). CDR1 and CDR2 (germline): SGDLS, YYNGEE. Trimming left V 5 bases short and J 8 bases short, with 8 bases between. This CDR3 region has 11 residues.

CDR3 residues: CASSYNGGRYEQYF. The DNA of the CDR3 is TGTGCCAGCAGTTACAATGGGGGCAGGTACGAGCAGTACTTC. The chain links TRBV6-5 to TRBJ2-7, with D possibly being TRBD1 (6 bases). The CDR3 length is 14 residues. Germline loops: CDR1 MNHEY, CDR2 SVGAGI. Trimming took off 2 bases at V and 4 bases at J, with 12 bases between the two ends.

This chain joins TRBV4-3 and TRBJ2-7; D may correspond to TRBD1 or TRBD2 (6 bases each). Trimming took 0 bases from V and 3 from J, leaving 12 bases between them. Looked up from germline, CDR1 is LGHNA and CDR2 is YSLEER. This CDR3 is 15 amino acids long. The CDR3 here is CASSQDKGGYYEQYF. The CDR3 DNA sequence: TGCGCCAGCAGCCAAGATAAGGGGGGATACTACGAGCAGTACTTC.

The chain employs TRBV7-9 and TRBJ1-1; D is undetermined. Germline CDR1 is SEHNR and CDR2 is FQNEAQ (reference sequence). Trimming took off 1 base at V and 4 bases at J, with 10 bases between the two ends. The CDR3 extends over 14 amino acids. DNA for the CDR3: TGTGCCAGCAGCTTAGGGGAGGGAGGCACTGAAGCTTTCTTT. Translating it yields CASSLGEGGTEAFF. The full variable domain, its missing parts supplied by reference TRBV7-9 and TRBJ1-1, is DTGVSQNPRHKITKRGQNVTFRCDPISEHNRLYWYRQTLGQGPEFLTYFQNEAQLEKSRLLSDRFSAERPKGSFSTLEIQRTEQGDSAMYLCASSLGEGGTEAFFGQGTRLTVV.

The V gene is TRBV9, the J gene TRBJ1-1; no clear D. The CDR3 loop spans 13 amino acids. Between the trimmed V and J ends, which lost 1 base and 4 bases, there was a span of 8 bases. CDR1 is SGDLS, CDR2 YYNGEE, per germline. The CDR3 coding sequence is TGTGCCAGCAGCGTATCCGGCGGCACTGAAGCTTTCTTT. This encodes CASSVSGGTEAFF.

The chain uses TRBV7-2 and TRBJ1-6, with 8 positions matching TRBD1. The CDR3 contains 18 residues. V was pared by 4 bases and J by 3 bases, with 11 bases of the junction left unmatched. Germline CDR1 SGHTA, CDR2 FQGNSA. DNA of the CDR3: TGTGCCAGCAGCTCAGGGACAGGTCTGCACATCTATAATTCACCCCTCCACTTT. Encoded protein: CASSSGTGLHIYNSPLHF.

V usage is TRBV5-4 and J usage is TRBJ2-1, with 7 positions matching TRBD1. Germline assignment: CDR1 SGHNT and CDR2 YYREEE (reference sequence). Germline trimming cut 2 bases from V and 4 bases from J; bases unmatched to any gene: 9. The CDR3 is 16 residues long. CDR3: CASSFPAGTVYNEQFF. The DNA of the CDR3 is TGTGCCAGCAGCTTCCCGGCCGGGACAGTTTACAATGAGCAGTTCTTC.

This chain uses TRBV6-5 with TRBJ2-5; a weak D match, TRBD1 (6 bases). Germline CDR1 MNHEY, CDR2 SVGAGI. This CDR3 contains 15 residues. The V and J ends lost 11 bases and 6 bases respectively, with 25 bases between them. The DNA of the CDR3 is TGTGCCTCCTCTGGGGAAATGACAGGCGAAAAGACCCAGTACTTC. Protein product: CASSGEMTGEKTQYF.

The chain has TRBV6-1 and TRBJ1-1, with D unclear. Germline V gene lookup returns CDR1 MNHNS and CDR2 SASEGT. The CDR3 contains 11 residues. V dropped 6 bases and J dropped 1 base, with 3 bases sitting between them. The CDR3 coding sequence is TGTGCCAGCAGAGGGAACACTGAAGCTTTCTTT. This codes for CASRGNTEAFF.

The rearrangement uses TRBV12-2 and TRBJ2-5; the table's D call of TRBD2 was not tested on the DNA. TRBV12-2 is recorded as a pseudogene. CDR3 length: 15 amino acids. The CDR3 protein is CASRPSTRRKETQYF. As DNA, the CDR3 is TGTGCAAGTCGCCCGAGCACTAGACGAAAAGAGACCCAGTACTTC.

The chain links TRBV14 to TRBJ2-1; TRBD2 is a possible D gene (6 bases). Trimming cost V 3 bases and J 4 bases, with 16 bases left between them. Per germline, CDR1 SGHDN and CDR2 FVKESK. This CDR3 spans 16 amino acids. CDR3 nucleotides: TGTGCCAGCAGCCACTTGGGCGGGGACCCATACAATGAGCAGTTCTTC. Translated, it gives CASSHLGGDPYNEQFF.

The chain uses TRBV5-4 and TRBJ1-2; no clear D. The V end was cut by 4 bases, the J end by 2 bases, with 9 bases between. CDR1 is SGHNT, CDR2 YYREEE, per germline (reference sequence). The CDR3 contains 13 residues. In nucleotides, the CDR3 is TGTGCCAGCAGCGCGCGGTCGAACTATGGCTACACCTTC. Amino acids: CASSARSNYGYTF.

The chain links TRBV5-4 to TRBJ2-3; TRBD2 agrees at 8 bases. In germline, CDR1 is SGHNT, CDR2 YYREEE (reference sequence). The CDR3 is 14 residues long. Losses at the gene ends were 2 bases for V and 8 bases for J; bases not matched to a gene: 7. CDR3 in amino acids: CASSFGGGQPTQYF. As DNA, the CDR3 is TGTGCCAGCAGCTTCGGCGGGGGGCAGCCTACGCAGTATTTT.